This T cell receptor beta chain is drawn from a study of blood T cells in healthy people across ages. Study-wide findings and caveats: Considered underestimates were the diversity estimates obtained from one million T cells. Naive and antigen-experienced cells could not be conclusively compared, given unsorted PBMCs.

CDR1 is MNHEY and CDR2 is SMNVEV in the germline V gene (reference sequence). V was pared by 5 bases and J by 5 bases, with 16 bases between. The CDR3 has 15 amino acids. To note about this clonotype: What it binds is not known.

A sample-barcoded 5' primer and a J-beta primer mix were used in a second PCR of about 7 to 12 cycles. TCRdb recomputed calls from the 5' RACE reads with MiXCR, one row per CDR3 protein. The sample has about 1,400,000 distinct CDR3 sequences; 45% to 70% are singletons. The sequence derives from a man aged 18-30 years in good health. The chain carries TRBV27 and TRBJ2-1, with D possibly being TRBD1 (6 bases). The sequencing input was blood. CDR3 nucleotides: TGTGCCAGCAGTGTAGACAGGATATCCGACAATGAGCAGTTCTTC. Its translation: CASSVDRISDNEQFF.